One and the same sample provided the 3 T cell receptor beta chains below, sequenced in a study of identical twins. TCRdb used MiXCR to reprocess the 5' RACE reads, holding one entry per CDR3 protein. The sample carries 550,000 to 700,000 distinct CDR3 sequences, 9% to 10% recorded once. These sequences were also reported in another study, on yellow fever vaccine responses in identical twins.

What was sequenced was PBMCs. The origin of the receptors is a woman aged 18-29 years in good health.

This sequence joins TRBV10-3 and TRBJ2-7, with TRBD2 matching 8 bases. V shed 10 bases and J 2 bases; nucleotides not matched to a gene: 22. Germline V lookup: CDR1 ENHRY, CDR2 SYGVKD. The CDR3 is 18 residues long. CDR3 DNA: TGTGCCACCCAGTCCCGGGACGTAGGACTAGCCCTACCCTACGAGCAGTACTTC. This sequence encodes CATQSRDVGLALPYEQYF.

This chain joins TRBV10-3 and TRBJ1-2; no clear D. Germline-derived CDR1 and CDR2 are ENHRY and SYGVKD. The CDR3 is 17 amino acids. V gave up 4 bases and J gave up 6 bases, with 24 bases separating them. CDR3 nucleotides: TGTGCCATCAGTGCTCTCTTCTGGGCTACCCGAAACCATGGCTACACCTTC. It specifies CAISALFWATRNHGYTF.

At least ten counts were recorded for this clonotype. J is TRBJ2-2 and V is TRBV7-6, with 8 bases that match TRBD2. Germline loops: CDR1 SGHVS, CDR2 FNYEAQ. This CDR3 is 14 amino acids long. V shed 7 bases and J 8 bases; nucleotides not matched to a gene: 9. Here the CDR3 DNA reads TGTGCCAGCAAGTCCGGGACTAGTTATGGGGAGCTGTTTTTT. Protein sequence: CASKSGTSYGELFF.